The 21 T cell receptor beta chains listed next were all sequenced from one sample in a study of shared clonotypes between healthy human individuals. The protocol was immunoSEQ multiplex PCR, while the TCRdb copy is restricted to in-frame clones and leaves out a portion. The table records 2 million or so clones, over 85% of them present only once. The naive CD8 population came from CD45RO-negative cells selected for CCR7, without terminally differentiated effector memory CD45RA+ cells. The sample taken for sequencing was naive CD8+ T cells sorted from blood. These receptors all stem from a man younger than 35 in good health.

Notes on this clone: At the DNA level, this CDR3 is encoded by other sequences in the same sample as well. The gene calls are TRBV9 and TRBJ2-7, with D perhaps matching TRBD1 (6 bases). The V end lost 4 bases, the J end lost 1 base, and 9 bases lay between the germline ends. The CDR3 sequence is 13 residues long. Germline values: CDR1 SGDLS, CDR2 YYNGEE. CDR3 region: CASSSGQSYEQYF. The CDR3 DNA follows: TGTGCCAGCAGCTCCGGACAGTCCTACGAGCAGTACTTC.

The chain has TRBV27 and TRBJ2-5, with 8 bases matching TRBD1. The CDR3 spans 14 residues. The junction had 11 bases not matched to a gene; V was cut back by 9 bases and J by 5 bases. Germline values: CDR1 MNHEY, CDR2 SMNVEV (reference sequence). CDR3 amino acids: CASRTAGGWETQYF. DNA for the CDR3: TGTGCCAGTAGAACCGCAGGGGGCTGGGAGACCCAGTACTTC.

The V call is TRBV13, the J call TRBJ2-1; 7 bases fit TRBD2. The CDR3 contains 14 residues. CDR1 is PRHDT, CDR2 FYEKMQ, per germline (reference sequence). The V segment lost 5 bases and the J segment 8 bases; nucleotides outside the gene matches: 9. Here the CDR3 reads CASSAAGLGDEQFF. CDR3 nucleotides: TGTGCCAGCAGCGCAGCGGGGCTTGGGGATGAGCAGTTCTTC.

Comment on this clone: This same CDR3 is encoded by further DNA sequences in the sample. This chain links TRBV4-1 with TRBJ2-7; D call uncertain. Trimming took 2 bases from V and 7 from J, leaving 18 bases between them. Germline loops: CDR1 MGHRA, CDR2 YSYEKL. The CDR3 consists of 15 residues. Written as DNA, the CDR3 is TGCGCCAGCAGCCAAAGGCTTGGCCCGAACTATGAGCAGTACTTC. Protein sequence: CASSQRLGPNYEQYF.

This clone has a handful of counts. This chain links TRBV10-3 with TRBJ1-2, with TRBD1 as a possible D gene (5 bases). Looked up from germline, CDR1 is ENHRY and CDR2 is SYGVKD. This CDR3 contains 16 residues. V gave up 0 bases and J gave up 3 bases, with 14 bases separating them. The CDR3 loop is CAISESMGTGDYGYTF. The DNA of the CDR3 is TGTGCCATCAGTGAGTCGATGGGGACTGGGGACTATGGCTACACCTTC.

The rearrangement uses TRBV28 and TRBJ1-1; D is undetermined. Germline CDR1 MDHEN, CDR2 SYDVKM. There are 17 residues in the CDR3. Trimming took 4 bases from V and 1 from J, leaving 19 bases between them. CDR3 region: CASSYLIDGPANTEAFF. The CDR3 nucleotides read TGTGCCAGCAGTTACCTAATCGATGGGCCCGCGAACACTGAAGCTTTCTTT.

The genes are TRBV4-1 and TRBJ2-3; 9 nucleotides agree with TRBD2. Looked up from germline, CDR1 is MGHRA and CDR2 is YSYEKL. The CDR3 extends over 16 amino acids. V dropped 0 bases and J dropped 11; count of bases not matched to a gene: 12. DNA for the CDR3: TGCGCCAGCAGCCAAGATCCCCGGGCTAGCGGGATTAGGCAGTATTTT. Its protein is CASSQDPRASGIRQYF.

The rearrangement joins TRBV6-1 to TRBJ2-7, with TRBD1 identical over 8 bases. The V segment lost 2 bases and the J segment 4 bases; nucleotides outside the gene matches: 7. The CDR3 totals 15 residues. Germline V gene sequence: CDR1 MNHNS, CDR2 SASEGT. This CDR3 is CASSEWTGNGYEQYF. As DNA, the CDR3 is TGTGCCAGCAGTGAATGGACAGGGAATGGTTACGAGCAGTACTTC.

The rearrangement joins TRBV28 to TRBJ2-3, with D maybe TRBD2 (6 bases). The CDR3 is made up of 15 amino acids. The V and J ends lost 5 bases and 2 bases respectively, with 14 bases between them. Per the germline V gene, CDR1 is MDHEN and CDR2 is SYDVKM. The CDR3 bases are TGTGCCAGCAGTACCCCCCTAGCGCACACAGATACGCAGTATTTT. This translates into CASSTPLAHTDTQYF.

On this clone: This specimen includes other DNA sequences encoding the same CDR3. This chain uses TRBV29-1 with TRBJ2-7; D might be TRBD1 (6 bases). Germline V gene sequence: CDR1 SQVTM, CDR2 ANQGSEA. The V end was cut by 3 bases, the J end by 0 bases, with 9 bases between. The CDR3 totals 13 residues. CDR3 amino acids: CSVESGASYEQYF. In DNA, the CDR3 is TGCAGCGTTGAGTCAGGGGCCTCCTACGAGCAGTACTTC.

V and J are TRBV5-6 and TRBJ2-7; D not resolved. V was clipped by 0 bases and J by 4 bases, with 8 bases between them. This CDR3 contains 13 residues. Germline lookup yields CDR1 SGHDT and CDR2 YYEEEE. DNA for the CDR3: TGTGCCAGCAGCTTGGACAGTCGATACGAGCAGTACTTC. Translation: CASSLDSRYEQYF.

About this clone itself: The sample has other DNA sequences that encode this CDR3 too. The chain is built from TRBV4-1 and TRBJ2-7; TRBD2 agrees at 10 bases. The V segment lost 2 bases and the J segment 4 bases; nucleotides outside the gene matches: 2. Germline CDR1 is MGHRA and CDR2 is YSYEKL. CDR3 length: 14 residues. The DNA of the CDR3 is TGCGCCAGCAGCCAACTAGCGGGAGAATACGAGCAGTACTTC. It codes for CASSQLAGEYEQYF.

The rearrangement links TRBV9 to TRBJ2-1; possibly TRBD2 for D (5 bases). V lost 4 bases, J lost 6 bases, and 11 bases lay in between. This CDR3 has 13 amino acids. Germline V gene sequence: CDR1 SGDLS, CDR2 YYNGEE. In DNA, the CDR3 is TGTGCCAGCAGCCCAATGGGGAGCAATGAGCAGTTCTTC. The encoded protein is CASSPMGSNEQFF.

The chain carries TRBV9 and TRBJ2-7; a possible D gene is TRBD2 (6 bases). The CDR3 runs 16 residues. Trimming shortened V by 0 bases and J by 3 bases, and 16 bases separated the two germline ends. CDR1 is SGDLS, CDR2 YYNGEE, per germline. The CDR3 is CASSVDGVAEYYEQYF. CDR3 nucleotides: TGTGCCAGCAGCGTAGATGGGGTAGCGGAGTACTACGAGCAGTACTTC.

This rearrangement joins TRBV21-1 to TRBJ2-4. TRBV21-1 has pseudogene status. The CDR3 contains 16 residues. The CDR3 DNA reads TGTGCCAGCAGCAAAAATCGGGCCAGGTCGGAGTGCATTCAGTACTTC. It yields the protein CASSKNRARSECIQYF.

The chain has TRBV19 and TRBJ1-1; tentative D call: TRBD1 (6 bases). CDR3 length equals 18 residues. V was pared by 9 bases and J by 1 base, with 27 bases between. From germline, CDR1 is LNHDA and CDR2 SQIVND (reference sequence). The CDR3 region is CASPPERLLTGTNTEAFF. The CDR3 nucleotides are TGTGCCAGCCCCCCGGAGCGGCTATTGACAGGAACGAACACTGAAGCTTTCTTT.

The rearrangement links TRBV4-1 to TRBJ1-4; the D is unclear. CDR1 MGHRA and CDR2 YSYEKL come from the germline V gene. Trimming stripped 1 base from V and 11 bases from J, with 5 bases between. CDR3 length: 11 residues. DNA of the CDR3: TGCGCCAGCAGCCAAGTCGGGAAACTGTTTTTT. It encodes CASSQVGKLFF.

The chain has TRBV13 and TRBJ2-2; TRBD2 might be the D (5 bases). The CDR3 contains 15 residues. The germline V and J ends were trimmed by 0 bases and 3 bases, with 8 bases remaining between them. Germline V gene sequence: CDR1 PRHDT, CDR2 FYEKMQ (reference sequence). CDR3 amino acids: CASSLGLDYTGELFF. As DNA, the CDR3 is TGTGCCAGCAGCTTAGGGCTGGACTACACCGGGGAGCTGTTTTTT.

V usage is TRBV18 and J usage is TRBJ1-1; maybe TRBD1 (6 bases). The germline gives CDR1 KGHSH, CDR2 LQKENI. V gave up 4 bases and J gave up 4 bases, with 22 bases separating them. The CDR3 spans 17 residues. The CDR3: CASSHRDKVAEGTEAFF. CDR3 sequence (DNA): TGTGCCAGCTCACACCGGGACAAGGTCGCTGAGGGCACTGAAGCTTTCTTT.

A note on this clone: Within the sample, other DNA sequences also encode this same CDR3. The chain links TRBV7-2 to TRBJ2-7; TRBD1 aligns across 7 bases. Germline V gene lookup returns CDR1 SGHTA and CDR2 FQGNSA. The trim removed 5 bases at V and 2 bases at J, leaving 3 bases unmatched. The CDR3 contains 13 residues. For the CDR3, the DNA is TGTGCCAGCAGCGCCGGGACAGCCTACGAGCAGTACTTC. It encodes CASSAGTAYEQYF. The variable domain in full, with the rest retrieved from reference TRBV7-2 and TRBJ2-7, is GAGVSQSPSNKVTEKGKDVELRCDPISGHTALYWYRQSLGQGLEFLIYFQGNSAPDKSGLPSDRFSAERTGGSVSTLTIQRTQQEDSAVYLCASSAGTAYEQYFGPGTRLTVT.

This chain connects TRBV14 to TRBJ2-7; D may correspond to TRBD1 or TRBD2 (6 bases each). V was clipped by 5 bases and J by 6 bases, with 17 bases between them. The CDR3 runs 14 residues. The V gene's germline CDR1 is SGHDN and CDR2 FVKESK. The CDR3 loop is CASSLEGVLSEQYF. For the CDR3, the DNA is TGTGCCAGCAGCTTGGAGGGGGTGTTAAGCGAGCAGTACTTC.